Presented here are 19 T cell receptor beta chains from one specimen sequenced in a study of T cell clonality in common variable immunodeficiency. Points from the study as a whole: Common variable immunodeficiency TCR beta sequences reportedly had fewer deletions and N-nucleotide insertions.

Libraries were prepared by immunoSEQ multiplex PCR; TCRdb keeps only in-frame clonotypes and omits some of them. Observed in the sample are 30,000 to 35,000 clones, none of them singletons. These receptors have no known antigen. Sequencing used peripheral blood mononuclear cells. These receptor sequences come from a human donor with common variable immunodeficiency.

With regard to this clone: Read sequence stops 3 residues before the CDR3 end, and the germline J gene provides the missing end. The rearrangement joins TRBV2 to TRBJ1-5; 7 bases match TRBD1. Per germline, CDR1 SNHLY and CDR2 FYNNEI. The CDR3 runs to 15 residues. V trimming: 3 bases; J trimming: 4 bases; junction bases outside the gene matches: 6. The CDR3 spells CASSDRGGRNQPQHF. The DNA read from the CDR3 is TGTGCCAGCAGTGACCGAGGGGGCCGTAATCAGCCC.

This clone showed up just a few times. Coverage ceases 3 residues before the CDR3 finishes, and the germline J gene fills in the end. The chain recombines TRBV7-2 with TRBJ1-1; 8 bases line up with TRBD1. Unmatched junction bases numbered 3, after V lost 4 bases and J lost 2 bases. There are 14 residues in the CDR3. Germline CDR1 reads SGHTA; CDR2 reads FQGNSA. CDR3 DNA (partial): TGTGCCAGCAGCTCGGACAGGGTCAACACTGAA. Its protein is CASSSDRVNTE. The CDR3 as a whole reads CASSSDRVNTEAFF.

This clone was counted only a few times. The read ends 3 residues early relative to the CDR3; the germline J gene fills the gap. This chain connects TRBV7-8 to TRBJ2-3; 11 bases fit TRBD2. V lost 4 bases and J lost 3; bases outside the gene matches: 6. The germline CDR1 and CDR2 sequences are SGHVS and FQNEAQ. This CDR3 contains 16 residues. CDR3 bases read: TGTGCCAGCAGCTCGTTAGCGGGAGGGCAGACAGATACG. This codes for CASSSLAGGQTDT. The full CDR3 sequence reads CASSSLAGGQTDTQYF.

A note on this clone: The read falls 3 residues short of the CDR3 end, and the missing part is taken from the germline J gene. Other DNA variants within this sample encode the same CDR3. The chain couples TRBV19 to TRBJ2-7; 10 positions agree with TRBD1. Looked up from germline, CDR1 is LNHDA and CDR2 is SQIVND (reference sequence). V was clipped by 4 bases and J by 5 bases; unmatched bases: 8. The CDR3 spans 15 residues. Incomplete CDR3 DNA: TGTGCCAGTAGTACCTGGGACAGGGGAGTGCACGAG. This encodes CASSTWDRGVHE. The full CDR3 protein reads CASSTWDRGVHEQYF.

In its sample, this clone was seen a few times. Read data end 3 residues before the CDR3 end; the end is taken from the germline J gene. The chain couples TRBV6-1 to TRBJ2-3; 10 nucleotides agree with TRBD2. The V and J ends lost 2 bases and 1 base, in that order; junction bases with no gene match: 6. Germline values: CDR1 MNHNS, CDR2 SASEGT. CDR3 length equals 17 residues. The DNA read from the CDR3 is TGTGCCAGCAGTGAAATCTCTAGCGGGAGCGGCACAGATACG. It is translated as CASSEISSGSGTDT. The complete CDR3 sequence is CASSEISSGSGTDTQYF.

This clone has ten or more counts. This CDR3 is CAWRIINRGYGYTF. The sequenced CDR3 bases are TGTGCCTGGAGAATCATCAACAGGGGGTATGGC. V gene TRBV30 combines with J gene TRBJ1-2; TRBD1 agrees at 8 bases. The read is 3 residues too short to cover the CDR3 end, so that end is filled in from the germline J gene. Germline CDR1 reads GTSNPN; CDR2 reads SVGIG (reference sequence). The CDR3 has 14 residues. Trimming removed 3 bases from V and 5 bases from J; junction bases left unmatched: 8. The full variable domain, in which reference TRBV30 and TRBJ1-2 provide the parts outside the CDR3, is SQTIHQWPATLVQPVGSPLSLECTVEGTSNPNLYWYRQAAGRGLQLLFYSVGIGQISSEVPQNLSASRPQDRQFILSSKKLLLSDSGFYLCAWRIINRGYGYTFGSGTRLTVV.

This clone was recorded a few times. Sequencing ends 3 residues short of the CDR3 end; the germline J gene provides the rest. The chain couples TRBV6-2 or TRBV6-3 to TRBJ1-2; TRBD1 matches 7 bases. Trimming at V came to 4 bases and at J to 6 bases, leaving 5 bases not matched to a gene. The CDR3 is 13 amino acids. From germline, CDR1 is MNHEY and CDR2 SVGEGT. The CDR3 here is CASSFNRGHGYTF. The CDR3 bases that were read are TGTGCCAGCAGTTTCAACAGGGGCCATGGC.

Comments on this clone: Coverage ceases 3 residues before the CDR3 finishes, and the germline J gene fills in the end. The J gene is TRBJ1-3, the V gene TRBV7-9; D gene unclear. CDR1 is SEHNR, CDR2 FQNEAQ, per germline (reference sequence). The CDR3 is made up of 15 amino acids. The germline V and J ends were trimmed by 5 bases and 0 bases, with 11 bases remaining between them. The sequenced part of the CDR3 DNA is TGTGCCAGCAGCCCATTCCTTAGCTCTGGAAACACC. Amino acid sequence: CASSPFLSSGNT. The whole CDR3 sequence reads CASSPFLSSGNTIYF.

This clone showed up just a few times. The read terminates 3 residues ahead of where the CDR3 ends, so the germline J gene completes it. V and J are TRBV6-8 and TRBJ1-4; D is undetermined. Between the trimmed V and J ends, which lost 5 bases and 10 bases, there was a span of 29 bases. From germline, CDR1 is MNHGY and CDR2 SAAAGT. CDR3 length: 18 amino acids. The CDR3 loop reads CASSAGLRVGKVDGKLFF. The sequenced part of the CDR3 DNA is TGTGCCAGCAGTGCTGGGTTGAGGGTCGGTAAGGTTGATGGAAAA.

This clone has only a few counts. The DNA ends 3 residues before the CDR3 does, and the rest of the CDR3 is filled in from the germline J gene. The V gene is TRBV7-6, the J gene TRBJ1-3, with D unresolved. The V and J ends lost 5 bases and 4 bases respectively, with 15 bases between them. The CDR3 contains 15 residues. Germline V lookup: CDR1 SGHVS, CDR2 FNYEAQ. The CDR3 sequence is CASSPEAFMGNTIYF. The DNA read from the CDR3 is TGTGCCAGCAGCCCAGAGGCCTTTATGGGAAACACC.

This clone was recorded at least ten times. The read falls 3 residues short of the CDR3 end, and the missing part is taken from the germline J gene. V usage is TRBV20-1 and J usage is TRBJ2-3; 7 positions match TRBD2. The J segment lost 5 bases and the V segment lost 3 bases, leaving 8 bases of the junction unmatched. The CDR3 covers 14 residues. Germline V gene data show CDR1 as DFQATT and CDR2 as SNEGSKA (reference sequence). This CDR3 is CSASGAGVGDTQYF. CDR3 DNA (partial): TGCAGTGCTAGTGGCGCGGGAGTGGGAGATACG.

This clone has more than one count but fewer than ten. The CDR3 extends 3 residues past the end of the read, so its final part is completed from the germline J gene. The chain has TRBV6-2 or TRBV6-3 and TRBJ2-1; D remains unclear. Germline CDR1 reads MNHEY; CDR2 reads SVGEGT. This CDR3 is built from 17 residues. Trimming stripped 0 bases from V and 2 bases from J, with 14 bases between. CDR3 protein: CASSYSVGRRAYNEQFF. The CDR3 bases that were read are TGTGCCAGCAGTTACTCGGTCGGCAGAAGGGCCTACAATGAG.

Concerning this clone itself: The read ends 3 residues before the CDR3 terminus; that terminus is restored from the germline J gene. This chain uses TRBV2 with TRBJ2-7, with D unresolved. This CDR3 region has 11 residues. Germline values: CDR1 SNHLY, CDR2 FYNNEI. V lost 8 bases and J lost 3, with 8 bases in between. CDR3 in amino acids: CASAQYYEQYF. The covered CDR3 bases are TGTGCCAGCGCGCAATACTACGAG.

This clone was seen a handful of times. The CDR3 extends 3 residues past the end of the read, so its final part is completed from the germline J gene. The chain uses TRBV19 and TRBJ2-7; 7 bases fit TRBD1. CDR1 and CDR2 from the germline V gene are LNHDA and SQIVND (reference sequence). V trimming: 4 bases; J trimming: 5 bases; junction bases outside the gene matches: 14. The CDR3 consists of 16 residues. The CDR3 sequence: CASSTTSTGIRHEQYF. The sequenced CDR3 bases are TGTGCCAGTAGTACAACCTCGACAGGGATAAGGCACGAG.

This clone was detected only a few times. Read data end 3 residues before the CDR3 end; the end is taken from the germline J gene. V and J are TRBV5-1 and TRBJ2-1, with a weak D call TRBD2 (5 bases). The germline V and J ends were trimmed by 0 bases and 7 bases, with 17 bases remaining between them. The CDR3 covers 16 residues. The V gene's germline CDR1 is SGHRS and CDR2 YFSETQ. Incomplete CDR3 DNA: TGCGCCAGCAGCTTGGTGGCGGGCGGTGAACAAAATGAG. Its protein product is CASSLVAGGEQNE. The whole CDR3 is CASSLVAGGEQNEQFF.

This clone was counted many times. Read data end 3 residues before the CDR3 end; the end is taken from the germline J gene. The J gene is TRBJ2-1, the V gene TRBV29-1; 9 nucleotides agree with TRBD2. Germline CDR1 is SQVTM and CDR2 is ANQGSEA. CDR3 length: 17 amino acids. V was pared by 5 bases and J by 0 bases, with 11 bases of the junction left unmatched. The sequenced part of the CDR3 DNA is TGCAGCGTTAAGCGACCCCGACTAGCGGCCTCCTACAATGAG. Protein sequence: CSVKRPRLAASYNE. The full CDR3 protein is CSVKRPRLAASYNEQFF.

This clone was found many times. Read data end 3 residues before the CDR3 end; the end is taken from the germline J gene. V is TRBV2 and J is TRBJ1-6; TRBD1 might be the D (5 bases). The V end lost 1 base, the J end lost 0 bases, and 13 bases lay between the germline ends. This CDR3 is built from 18 residues. Germline CDR1 and CDR2: SNHLY and FYNNEI. The sequenced CDR3 bases are TGTGCCAGCAGTGAAGAACGACAGAAAAGCTCCTATAATTCACCC. Its protein is CASSEERQKSSYNSP. The CDR3, in full, reads CASSEERQKSSYNSPLHF.

This clone was detected many times. The read is 3 residues too short to cover the CDR3 end, so that end is filled in from the germline J gene. The genes are TRBV19 and TRBJ2-1, with 8 bases that match TRBD1. The CDR3 spans 15 residues. The V and J ends lost 7 bases and 8 bases, in that order; junction bases with no gene match: 13. In germline, CDR1 is LNHDA, CDR2 SQIVND (reference sequence). The CDR3 loop reads CASKRTGTGYHEQFF. The DNA read from the CDR3 is TGTGCCAGTAAACGGACCGGGACAGGTTACCATGAG.

About this clone itself: The read is 3 residues too short to cover the CDR3 end, so that end is filled in from the germline J gene. V gene TRBV5-8 combines with J gene TRBJ2-1; 10 bases are shared with TRBD2. This CDR3 has 14 amino acids. V gave up 6 bases and J gave up 0 bases; unmatched junction bases: 0. The germline gives CDR1 SGHTS, CDR2 YDEGEE. Incomplete CDR3 DNA: TGTGCCAGCACTAGCGGGAGCTCCTACAATGAG. Translating gives CASTSGSSYNE. The entire CDR3 reads CASTSGSSYNEQFF.